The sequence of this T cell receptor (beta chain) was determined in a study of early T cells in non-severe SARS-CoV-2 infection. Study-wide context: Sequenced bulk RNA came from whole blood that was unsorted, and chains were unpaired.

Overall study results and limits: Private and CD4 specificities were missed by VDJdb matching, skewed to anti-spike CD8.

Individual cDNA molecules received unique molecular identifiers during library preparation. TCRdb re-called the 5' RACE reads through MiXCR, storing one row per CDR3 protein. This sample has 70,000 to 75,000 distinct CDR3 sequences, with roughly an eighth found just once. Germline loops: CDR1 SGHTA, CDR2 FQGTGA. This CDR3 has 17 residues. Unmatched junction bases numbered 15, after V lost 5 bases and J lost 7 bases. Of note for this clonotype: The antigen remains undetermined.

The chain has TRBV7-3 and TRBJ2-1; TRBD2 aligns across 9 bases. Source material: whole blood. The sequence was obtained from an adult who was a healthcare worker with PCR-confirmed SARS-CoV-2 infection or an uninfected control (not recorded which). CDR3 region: CASSPLPTSGAGNEQFF. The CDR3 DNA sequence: TGTGCCAGCAGCCCCCTCCCGACTAGCGGCGCGGGGAATGAGCAGTTCTTC.